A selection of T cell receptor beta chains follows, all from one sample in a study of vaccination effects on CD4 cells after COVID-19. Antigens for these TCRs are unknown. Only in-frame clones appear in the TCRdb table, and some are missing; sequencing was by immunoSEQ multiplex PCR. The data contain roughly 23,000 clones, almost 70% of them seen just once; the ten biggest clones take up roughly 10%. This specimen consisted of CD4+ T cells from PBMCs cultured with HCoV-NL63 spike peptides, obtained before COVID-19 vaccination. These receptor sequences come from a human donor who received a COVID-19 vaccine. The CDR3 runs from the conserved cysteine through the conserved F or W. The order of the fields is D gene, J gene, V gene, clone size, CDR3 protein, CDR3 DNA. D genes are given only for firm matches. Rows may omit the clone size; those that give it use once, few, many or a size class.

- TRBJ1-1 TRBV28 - CASIRGGNTEAFF TGTGCCAGCATCAGAGGGGGGAACACTGAAGCTTTCTTT
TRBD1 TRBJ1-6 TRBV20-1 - CSASTGVNSPLHF TGCAGTGCTAGTACAGGGGTAAATTCACCCCTCCACTTT
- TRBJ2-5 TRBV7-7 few CASSSRTHGETQYF TGTGCCAGCAGCTCCCGGACTCACGGGGAGACCCAGTACTTC
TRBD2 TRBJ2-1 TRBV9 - CASSVETQTSGRSGEQFF TGTGCCAGCAGCGTAGAAACCCAGACTAGCGGGAGATCAGGGGAGCAGTTCTTC
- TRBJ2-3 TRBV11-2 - CASSLLTGASDTQYF TGTGCCAGCAGCTTACTCACGGGAGCCTCAGATACGCAGTATTTT
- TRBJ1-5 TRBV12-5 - CASGSQGQPQHF TGTGCTAGTGGTTCGCAGGGTCAGCCCCAGCATTTT
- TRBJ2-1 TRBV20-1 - CSANVHDEQFF TGCAGTGCTAACGTTCATGATGAGCAGTTCTTC
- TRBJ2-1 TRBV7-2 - CASSLVSLSLGGNEQFF TGTGCCAGCAGCTTAGTTAGTTTGTCGTTAGGAGGCAATGAGCAGTTCTTC
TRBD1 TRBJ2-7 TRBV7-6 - CASSLVTGGAGEQYF TGTGCCAGCAGCTTAGTAACAGGGGGCGCAGGTGAGCAGTACTTC
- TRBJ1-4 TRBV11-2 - CASSSVIGKLFF TGTGCCAGCAGCTCGGTGATAGGAAAACTGTTTTTT
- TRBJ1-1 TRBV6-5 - CASSYLGSGNTEAFF TGTGCCAGCAGTTACTTAGGCTCGGGGAACACTGAAGCTTTCTTT
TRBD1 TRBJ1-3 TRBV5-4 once CASSSDRRGGNTIYF TGTGCCAGCAGTTCGGACAGGAGGGGTGGAAACACCATATATTTT
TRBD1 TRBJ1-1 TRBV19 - CASSIDGYRGSEVWNTEAFF TGTGCCAGTAGTATAGATGGATACAGGGGTTCGGAAGTTTGGAACACTGAAGCTTTCTTT
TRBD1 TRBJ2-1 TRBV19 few CASRRQGVLGNEQFF TGTGCCAGTAGGCGACAGGGGGTATTGGGCAATGAGCAGTTCTTC
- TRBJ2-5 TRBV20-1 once CSASSPGTPRQYF TGCAGTGCTAGTAGCCCAGGGACTCCCCGCCAGTACTTC
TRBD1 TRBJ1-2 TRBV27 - CASSSRGGALSYTF TGTGCCAGCAGTTCGCGAGGGGGCGCCTTAAGCTACACCTTC
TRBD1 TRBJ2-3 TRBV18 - CASSLEQGADTQYF TGTGCCAGCTCACTAGAACAGGGGGCAGATACGCAGTATTTT
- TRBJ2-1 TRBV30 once CAWITDTYNEQFF TGTGCCTGGATCACGGATACGTACAATGAGCAGTTCTTC
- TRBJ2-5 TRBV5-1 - CASGIEGGTQYF TGCGCCAGCGGAATCGAGGGGGGGACCCAGTACTTC
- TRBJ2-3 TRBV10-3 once CATESTDTQYF TGTGCCACAGAGAGCACAGATACGCAGTATTTT
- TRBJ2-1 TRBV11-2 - CASTLQSSYNEQFF TGTGCCAGCACGTTACAGAGTTCCTACAATGAGCAGTTCTTC
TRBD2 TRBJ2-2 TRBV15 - CATSRDRGGGELFF TGTGCCACCAGCAGGGACCGGGGGGGCGGGGAGCTGTTTTTT
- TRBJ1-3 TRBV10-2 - CASRTAGSGNTIYF TGCGCCAGCAGGACGGCGGGCTCAGGAAACACCATATATTTT
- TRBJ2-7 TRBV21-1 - CASSALTQITYEQYF TGTGCCAGCAGCGCGTTGACACAAATTACCTACGAGCAGTACTTC
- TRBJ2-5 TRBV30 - CAWSRRAQETQYF TGTGCCTGGAGTAGAAGGGCGCAAGAGACCCAGTACTTC
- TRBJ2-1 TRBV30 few CARGYYNEQFF TGTGCCCGAGGGTACTACAATGAGCAGTTCTTC
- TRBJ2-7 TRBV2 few CASSVGTAYEQYF TGTGCCAGCAGTGTGGGGACGGCTTACGAGCAGTACTTC
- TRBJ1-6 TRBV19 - CASNPGAGSSYNSPLHF TGTGCCAGTAACCCAGGGGCAGGGAGCTCCTATAATTCACCCCTCCACTTT
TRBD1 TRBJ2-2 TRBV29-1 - CSVGTANTGELFF TGCAGCGTCGGGACAGCGAACACCGGGGAGCTGTTTTTT